This T cell receptor beta chain appears in the sequencing data of a study of blood T cell repertoires in COVID-19. Overall study: Whether acute or convalescent, the COVID-19 samples came from the United States, Italy and Spain.

CDR1 is LGHDT, CDR2 YNNKEL, per germline (reference sequence). Trimming removed 2 bases from V and 4 bases from J, with 12 bases in between. The length of the CDR3 is 16 residues. Repertoires were generated with immunoSEQ multiplex PCR, while TCRdb's copy carries only in-frame clones and drops some. The repertoire has hundreds of thousands of clones, over 75% of them found once; the top ten carry 2% to 2.5%. This clone was seen a few times. In terms of age and location, participants ranged from about 18 to 95 years and lived in about two dozen US areas. Participants had their cohort set by participant-reported clinical history.

The rearrangement uses TRBV3-1 (or the pseudogene TRBV3-2) and TRBJ2-6, with D tentatively TRBD1 (6 bases). Sequenced sample: PBMCs or T cells enriched from blood (not recorded which). This receptor was identified in a middle-aged woman with acute COVID-19. The chain's CDR3 is CASSQQGFSGANVLTF. DNA of the CDR3: TGTGCCAGCAGCCAACAGGGGTTCTCAGGGGCCAACGTCCTGACTTTC.